This T cell receptor beta chain came from a study of neurological immune-mediated disorders. The sample holds many counts of this clonotype. The antigen remains undetermined. Study-wide results and caveats: Phylogenetic grouping placed 18 of 34 multiple sclerosis patients' repertoires in one related-CDR3 cluster, a possible signature. Levels of TCR clonal expansion peaked in HTLV-1-associated myelopathy and reached their lowest in multiple sclerosis, under those of healthy controls.

Each TCR transcript was tagged with a 10-nucleotide random UMI during 5'RACE. TCRdb called the 5' RACE reads again in MiXCR, with one record for every CDR3 protein. This table has about 58,000 distinct CDR3 sequences, 3% to 3.5% appearing once. Germline V gene lookup returns CDR1 SGHAT and CDR2 FQNNGV. This CDR3 region has 15 residues. Trimming took 0 bases from V and 0 from J, leaving 8 bases between them. This sequence was found in a woman aged 55-70 years with multiple sclerosis. The sample was PBMCs. V gene TRBV11-2 combines with J gene TRBJ1-1, with D possibly being TRBD1 (5 bases). The CDR3 loop is CASSLDEGLNTEAFF. CDR3 nucleotide sequence: TGTGCCAGCAGCTTAGACGAGGGGCTGAACACTGAAGCTTTCTTT.